This T cell receptor (beta chain) derives from a study of graft-versus-host responses after intestinal transplantation (dated by TCRdb to the early 2020s). About the study as a whole: The transplants that recipients got were multivisceral, liver-intestinal, or isolated intestinal. After intestinal transplantation, graft-versus-host and host-versus-graft alloreactive T cell clones were followed in the graft, circulation and bone marrow using bulk TCR-beta CDR3 sequencing. The cohort enrolled about two dozen intestinal transplant recipients, one of whom was a retransplant, and a few patients without pretransplant specimens were excluded. A peak of at least 4% donor T cells among recipient peripheral blood mononuclear cells was the definition used for donor T cell macrochimerism. All recipients received anti-thymocyte globulin induction followed by maintenance tacrolimus and steroids for around 3 years. Alloreactive clones were identified by sequencing pre-transplant mixed lymphocyte reaction products and comparing them with unstimulated pre-transplant donor and recipient T cells. Rather than going through the commercial service, samples from a few later patients were sequenced in-house on an Illumina MiSeq and processed with MiXCR. Points the paper makes about the study in general: GvH clones were detected in recipient bone marrow, and some of these GvH clones were observed earlier in ileal mucosa or blood, consistent with an intestinal mucosal origin. Patients with donor T cell macrochimerism had high GvH to HvG T cell clonal ratios in their allografts. Peak levels of circulating GvH clones were associated with declines in HvG clones early after transplant. Conclusions were limited by the relatively low number and heterogeneity of intestinal transplant patients.

Library creation used the immunoSEQ multiplex PCR assay. High-throughput TCR-beta CDR3 sequencing of genomic DNA from most patients was performed by Adaptive Biotechnologies. The published analysis was carried out like this. Adaptive's ImmunoSEQ software supplied the TCR sequencing data for around 19 patients, while MiXCR and VDJtools were used to process a few other patients. CDR3 nucleotide sequences shared by donor and recipient were removed because the origin of these sequences could not be assigned. At least 2-fold expansion over unstimulated cells and a minimum CFSE-low frequency of 0.002% (template counts) or 0.001% (read counts) were required for clones to be classified as alloreactive. Clones detected in sequenced pre-transplant spleen, lymph node, or MLR CFSE-low populations of the donor or recipient were defined as mappable. Cumulative frequency of alloreactive clones was calculated as a percentage of all sequences weighted by copy number. Not all clones reach the TCRdb copy of this immuneACCESS table, which keeps in-frame sequences only. Checked studies attribute under half of the gap to unresolved V genes and leave the rest unexplained. Clonal size and the V and J genes are those of that table, whereas D and trimming came from the DNA. The sample table lists 15,000 to 20,000 clones, approximately 89% of them with a count of one. Together, the top ten hold less than 8% of the sample.

Unmatched junction bases come to 3, with V trimmed by 4 bases and J by 0 bases. CDR1 is given as SGHRS and CDR2 as YFSETQ, both from the germline V gene. Reading from cysteine to phenylalanine, the CDR3 counts 15 amino acids. Only the CDR3 part of the read is kept: 45 bases, read in frame from the first base. Notes on this clone: No antigen is known for it. Nothing much larger sits one base from this clone, and base qualities are not available.

After transplant, bone marrow was aspirated from the posterior iliac crest or from another site chosen by the physician. This TCR came from a human patient who received an intestinal transplant, so some T cells may come from the graft donor. The rearranged chain carries TRBV5-1 and TRBJ1-1; TRBD1 aligns with 10 central bases. The source was bone marrow, collected roughly 120 days after intestinal transplantation. The CDR3 corresponds to CASSRTGGLNTEAFF. The nucleotide sequence is TGCGCCAGCAGCAGGACAGGGGGTCTGAACACTGAAGCTTTCTTT.